These T cell receptor beta chains were read from a single sample in a study of blood T cell repertoires in COVID-19. Sequencing was performed with immunoSEQ multiplex PCR; in TCRdb, only in-frame clones are kept and a portion is missing. The profile shows about 340,000 clones, about 86% of them singletons. Sequencing was done on a sample of PBMCs or T cells enriched from blood (not recorded which). The receptors shown here come from a woman in her 40s with acute COVID-19. The CDR3 runs from the conserved cysteine through the conserved F or W. The order of the fields is clone size, D gene, J gene, V gene, CDR3 protein, CDR3 DNA. The D gene is left open where the match is weak. Expanded clones get a size class; other rows say once, few or many, or leave the size out.

- - TRBJ1-6 TRBV18 CASSPQGRTPLHF TGTGCCAGCTCACCCCAAGGGAGGACACCCCTCCACTTT
- - TRBJ2-7 TRBV10-3 CAISRSSYEQYF TGTGCCATCAGTCGTAGCTCCTACGAGCAGTACTTC
once - TRBJ1-1 TRBV28 CASSPSSLDSHTEAFF TGTGCCAGCAGTCCCAGTTCCCTCGATTCCCACACTGAAGCTTTCTTT
- - TRBJ1-4 TRBV12-5 CASGLLDYRNEKLFF TGTGCTAGTGGTTTACTAGACTATCGTAATGAAAAACTGTTTTTT
- TRBD2 TRBJ2-7 TRBV13 CASSLKAGSYEQYF TGTGCCAGCAGCTTAAAAGCGGGAAGTTACGAGCAGTACTTC
- - TRBJ1-1 TRBV7-9 CASREGGYTEAFF TGTGCCAGCAGAGAAGGAGGGTACACTGAAGCTTTCTTT
- TRBD1 TRBJ1-4 TRBV7-9 CASSTGQGSISPAPTNEKLFF TGTGCCAGCAGCACCGGACAGGGATCTATTTCCCCGGCTCCAACTAATGAAAAACTGTTTTTT
once - TRBJ2-7 TRBV9 CASSVGSRLGIDEQYF TGTGCCAGCAGCGTAGGTTCCCGACTAGGGATCGACGAGCAGTACTTC
- TRBD1 TRBJ1-1 TRBV6-5 CASSSRDRALEAFF TGTGCCAGCAGTTCTAGAGACAGGGCCCTTGAAGCTTTCTTT
- TRBD1 TRBJ2-6 TRBV28 CASRYTGGKRSGANVLTF TGTGCCAGCAGGTATACAGGGGGCAAGCGGTCTGGGGCCAACGTCCTGACTTTC
- TRBD1 TRBJ1-1 TRBV14 CASSPDRGPIFAEAFF TGTGCCAGCAGCCCGGACAGGGGGCCCATTTTCGCTGAAGCTTTCTTT
- - TRBJ1-1 TRBV5-1 CASSFSTDTEAFF TGCGCCAGCAGCTTTTCGACAGACACTGAAGCTTTCTTT
- - TRBJ1-1 TRBV27 CASSPWGLDSTEAFF TGTGCCAGCAGCCCTTGGGGCCTGGACAGCACTGAAGCTTTCTTT
- TRBD2 TRBJ2-2 TRBV4-3 CASSQFASGANTGELFF TGCGCCAGCAGCCAATTTGCTAGCGGGGCGAACACCGGGGAGCTGTTTTTT
- TRBD1 TRBJ2-3 TRBV25-1 CASSERAGTGITDTQYF TGTGCCAGCAGTGAACGGGCCGGGACAGGGATCACAGATACGCAGTATTTT
- TRBD1 TRBJ1-3 TRBV13 CASSHDRGSGNTIYF TGTGCCAGCAGCCATGACAGGGGGTCTGGGAACACCATATATTTT
- TRBD1 TRBJ1-5 TRBV27 CASRKFGTDLSNQPQHF TGTGCCAGCAGGAAATTCGGGACAGATCTGAGCAATCAGCCCCAGCATTTT
once TRBD1 TRBJ1-4 TRBV28 CASSFLQAGQGHEKLFF TGTGCCAGCAGTTTTCTCCAAGCGGGACAGGGGCATGAAAAACTGTTTTTT
- - TRBJ2-7 TRBV6-2/TRBV6-3 CASSLRTVTTIDEQYF TGTGCCAGCAGTTTGAGGACAGTAACGACTATAGACGAGCAGTACTTC
- - TRBJ1-5 TRBV7-9 CASSRTGPIGGQPQHF TGTGCCAGCAGTCGCACAGGCCCCATCGGCGGTCAGCCCCAGCATTTT
few TRBD1 TRBJ2-2 TRBV29-1 CSVPGTGNTGELFF TGCAGCGTCCCAGGGACAGGGAACACCGGGGAGCTGTTTTTT
- - TRBJ2-1 TRBV7-8 CASSLAGGGMYYNEQFF TGTGCCAGCAGCTTAGCTGGTGGGGGGATGTACTACAATGAGCAGTTCTTC
- TRBD1 TRBJ1-2 TRBV5-1 CASSLDVDREWAGYTF TGCGCCAGCAGCTTGGACGTAGACAGGGAGTGGGCTGGCTACACCTTC
- - TRBJ2-7 TRBV5-5 CASSAYRDSGPYEQYF TGTGCCAGCAGCGCGTACAGGGATAGTGGTCCCTACGAGCAGTACTTC
- TRBD1 TRBJ1-5 TRBV19 CASSTGQLNQPQHF TGTGCCAGTAGTACGGGACAGCTCAATCAGCCCCAGCATTTT
- - TRBJ2-5 TRBV3-1/TRBV3-2 CASSSRGGAKETQYF TGTGCCAGCAGCTCCCGAGGGGGGGCCAAAGAGACCCAGTACTTC
- TRBD1 TRBJ1-5 TRBV6-2/TRBV6-3 CASSGTGGGNQPQHF TGTGCCAGCAGTGGGACAGGGGGCGGGAATCAGCCCCAGCATTTT
once TRBD1 TRBJ2-1 TRBV4-3 CASSQEIRGSEQFF TGCGCCAGCAGCCAAGAGATCAGGGGGAGTGAGCAGTTCTTC
once - TRBJ2-3 TRBV15 CATSRVTGVLADTQYF TGTGCCACCAGCAGAGTAACGGGAGTTCTCGCAGATACGCAGTATTTT
once - TRBJ2-1 TRBV19 CASSIGGYNEQFF TGTGCCAGTAGTATCGGGGGTTACAATGAGCAGTTCTTC
once TRBD2 TRBJ2-1 TRBV27 CASSLGGSAYNEQFF TGTGCCAGCAGTTTGGGCGGGAGCGCCTACAATGAGCAGTTCTTC
- TRBD2 TRBJ2-2 TRBV4-3 CASSRTSMTGGTNTGELFF TGCGCCAGCAGCCGCACGTCGATGACGGGAGGCACGAACACCGGGGAGCTGTTTTTT
- - TRBJ2-7 TRBV7-2 CASSLGPSDYEQYF TGTGCCAGCAGCTTAGGGCCCAGCGACTACGAGCAGTACTTC
- - TRBJ2-6 TRBV24-1 CATSERSGSGANVLTF TGTGCCACCAGTGAGAGATCGGGCTCTGGGGCCAACGTCCTGACTTTC
- - TRBJ1-3 TRBV28 CASSAHKLLSGNTIYF TGTGCCAGCAGTGCACATAAACTACTCTCTGGAAACACCATATATTTT
- TRBD2 TRBJ2-3 TRBV12-3/TRBV12-4 CASSGSWGGYF TGTGCCAGCTCAGGGTCGTGGGGGGGGTATTTT
- TRBD2 TRBJ2-1 TRBV7-2 CASSLAATSGVSYNEQFF TGTGCCAGCAGCTTAGCGGCGACTAGCGGAGTCTCCTACAATGAGCAGTTCTTC
- TRBD1 TRBJ1-1 TRBV18 CASSQGQGGLDEAFF TGTGCCAGCTCACAGGGACAGGGGGGCCTAGATGAAGCTTTCTTT
- - TRBJ2-2 TRBV29-1 CSVRDGDIRTGELFF TGCAGCGTCCGGGACGGGGACATACGTACCGGGGAGCTGTTTTTT
- TRBD1 TRBJ1-5 TRBV6-2/TRBV6-3 CASSPTGGRQPQHF TGTGCCAGCAGTCCCACAGGGGGCCGACAGCCCCAGCATTTT
- TRBD1 TRBJ1-4 TRBV19 CASRRDRGNEKLFF TGTGCCAGTAGGCGGGACAGGGGTAATGAAAAACTGTTTTTT
- TRBD1 TRBJ1-1 TRBV5-1 CASSLDTPGQMNTEAFF TGCGCCAGCAGCTTGGACACCCCGGGACAGATGAACACTGAAGCTTTCTTT
- TRBD2 TRBJ2-1 TRBV3-1/TRBV3-2 CASRRAGGLSEQFF TGTGCCAGCAGAAGAGCGGGGGGGCTGAGTGAGCAGTTCTTC
- - TRBJ2-7 TRBV10-3 CAISDPRSYEQYF TGTGCCATCAGTGACCCGAGGAGTTACGAGCAGTACTTC
once TRBD1 TRBJ1-5 TRBV7-7 CASSEGQYQPQHF TGTGCTAGCAGCGAGGGACAGTATCAGCCCCAGCATTTT
- TRBD2 TRBJ2-1 TRBV10-2 CATTRGGNAYNEQFF TGCGCCACCACCCGCGGGGGAAACGCCTACAATGAGCAGTTCTTC
- TRBD2 TRBJ2-1 TRBV7-3 CASRPSGNSYNEQFF TGTGCCAGCAGACCTAGCGGGAACTCCTACAATGAGCAGTTCTTC